The 2 T cell receptor beta chains below come from one sample, sequenced in a study of cytotoxic CD8 clonotypes in ibrutinib-treated CLL. The assay was immunoSEQ multiplex PCR, and TCRdb's table has in-frame clones only and misses some. The sample contains 68,000 or so clones, around two thirds of which appear only once. The specimen comprised PBMCs, sampled after 12 months of ibrutinib treatment. Source of these receptors: a human donor with chronic lymphocytic leukemia.

This clone was counted only a few times. This chain uses TRBV4-3 with TRBJ1-5, with D perhaps TRBD1 (6 bases). Germline values: CDR1 LGHNA, CDR2 YSLEER. V was pared by 0 bases and J by 7 bases, with 13 bases between. The CDR3 consists of 15 residues. The CDR3 spells CASSQESTGFQPQHF. For the CDR3, the DNA is TGCGCCAGCAGCCAAGAATCCACAGGGTTCCAGCCCCAGCATTTT.

This rearrangement joins TRBV28 to TRBJ2-2, with 8 bases lining up with TRBD1. Germline values: CDR1 MDHEN, CDR2 SYDVKM. V lost 3 bases to trimming and J lost 6 bases; unmatched junction nucleotides: 6. This CDR3 has 15 residues. The DNA of the CDR3 is TGTGCCAGCAGTTTCTTGACAGGGGATTCCGGGGAGCTGTTTTTT. Residues: CASSFLTGDSGELFF.